The text below deals with one TCR beta chain. Its antigen remains unidentified. The data were taken from a study of graft-versus-host responses after intestinal transplantation. For the study at large: Each recipient received a multivisceral, liver-intestinal, or isolated intestinal graft. Following induction with anti-thymocyte globulin, all recipients were given tacrolimus and steroids for roughly three years. Broader study findings: Circulating GvH clone levels at their peak were associated with HvG declines (early post-transplant). Recipient-marrow GvH clones were detected, some having first appeared in ileum or blood.

Investigators treated the graft tissue so that it released intraepithelial and lamina propria lymphocytes. CDR1 MNHNS and CDR2 SASEGT come from the germline V gene. With 5 bases removed from V and 2 bases from J, the gap between germline ends came to 9 bases. CDR3 length: 14 amino acids. The assay was immunoSEQ multiplex PCR, and TCRdb's table has in-frame clones only and misses some. The data hold 4,500 to 5,500 clones, with over 60% observed a single time. J is TRBJ1-4 and V is TRBV6-1; tentatively, D is TRBD1 (5 bases). The receptor was derived from a human patient who received an intestinal transplant, so some T cells may come from the graft donor. This specimen was ileum tissue, taken around 250 days after intestinal transplant. The CDR3 loop reads CASSSGPTNEKLFF. CDR3 nucleotides: TGTGCCAGCAGTTCAGGGCCTACTAATGAAAAACTGTTTTTT.